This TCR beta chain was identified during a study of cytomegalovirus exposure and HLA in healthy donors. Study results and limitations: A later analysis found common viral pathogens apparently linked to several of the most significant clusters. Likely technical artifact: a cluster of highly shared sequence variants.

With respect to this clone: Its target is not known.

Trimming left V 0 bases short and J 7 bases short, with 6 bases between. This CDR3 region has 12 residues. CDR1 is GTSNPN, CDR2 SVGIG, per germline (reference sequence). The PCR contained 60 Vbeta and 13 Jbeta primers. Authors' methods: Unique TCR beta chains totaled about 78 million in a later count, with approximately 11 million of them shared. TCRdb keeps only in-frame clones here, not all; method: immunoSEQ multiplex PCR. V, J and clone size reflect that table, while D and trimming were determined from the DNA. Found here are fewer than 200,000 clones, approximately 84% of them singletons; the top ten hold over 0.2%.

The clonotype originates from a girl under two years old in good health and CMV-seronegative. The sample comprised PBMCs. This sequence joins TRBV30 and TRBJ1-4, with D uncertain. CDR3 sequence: CAWSVGPEKLFF. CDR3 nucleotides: TGTGCCTGGAGTGTTGGGCCTGAAAAACTGTTTTTT.